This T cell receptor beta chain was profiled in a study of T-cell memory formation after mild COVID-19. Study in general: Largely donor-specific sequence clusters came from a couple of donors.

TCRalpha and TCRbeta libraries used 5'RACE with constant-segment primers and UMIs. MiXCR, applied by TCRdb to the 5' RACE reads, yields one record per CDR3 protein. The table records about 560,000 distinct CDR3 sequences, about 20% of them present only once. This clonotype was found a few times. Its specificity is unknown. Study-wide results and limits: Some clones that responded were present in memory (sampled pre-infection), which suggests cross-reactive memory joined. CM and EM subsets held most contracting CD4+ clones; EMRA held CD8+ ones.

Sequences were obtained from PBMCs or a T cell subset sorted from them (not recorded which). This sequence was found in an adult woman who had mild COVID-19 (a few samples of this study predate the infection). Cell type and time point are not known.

The CDR3 nucleotides read TGCGCCAGCAGTCAATCGGGAAGGGAGGGATCCAAAAACATTCAGTACTTC. It translates to CASSQSGREGSKNIQYF. V gene TRBV23-1 combines with J gene TRBJ2-4; 7 nucleotides agree with TRBD2. TRBV23-1 is identified as an open reading frame with a role that is uncertain. V lost 0 bases, J lost 2 bases, and 7 bases stayed unmatched. The length of the CDR3 is 17 residues.